This TCR beta chain was sequenced for a study of T cell repertoires in cytomegalovirus infection. About the study: A matching HLA type, together with CMV infection, was signaled by public TCR beta signatures.

V lost 8 bases and J 0 bases, leaving 26 bases between the germline ends. Germline loops: CDR1 SQVTM, CDR2 ANQGSEA. CDR3 size: 18 residues. TCRdb reprocessed the reads via MiXCR and lists one record per CDR3 protein. The sample yields some 300,000 distinct CDR3 sequences, roughly 13% seen once. This clonotype was detected only a few times. What it binds is not known. Findings of the study overall: Cumulative public TCR beta family frequency identified CMV carriers with the relevant HLA.

Material for sequencing was PBMCs. The chain recombines TRBV29-1 with TRBJ1-5; no clear D. This receptor was obtained from a human donor in good health (CMV status not recorded). Some clones in this sample may be carry-over from other donors' samples. This CDR3 reads CSQKRGPALDYSNQPQHF. As DNA, the CDR3 is TGCAGCCAAAAAAGAGGGCCCGCTCTAGATTATAGCAATCAGCCCCAGCATTTT.